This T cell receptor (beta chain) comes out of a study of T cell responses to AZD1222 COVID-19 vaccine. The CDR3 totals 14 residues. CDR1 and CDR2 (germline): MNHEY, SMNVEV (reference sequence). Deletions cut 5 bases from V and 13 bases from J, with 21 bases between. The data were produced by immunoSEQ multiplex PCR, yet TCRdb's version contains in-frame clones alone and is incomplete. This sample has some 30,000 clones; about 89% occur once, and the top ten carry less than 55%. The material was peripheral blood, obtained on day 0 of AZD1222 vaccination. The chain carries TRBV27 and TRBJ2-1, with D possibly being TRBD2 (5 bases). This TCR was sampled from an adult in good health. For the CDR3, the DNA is TGTGCCAGCAGTCTTCCCGGACTTATTTCGGCACAGTTCTTC. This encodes CASSLPGLISAQFF.